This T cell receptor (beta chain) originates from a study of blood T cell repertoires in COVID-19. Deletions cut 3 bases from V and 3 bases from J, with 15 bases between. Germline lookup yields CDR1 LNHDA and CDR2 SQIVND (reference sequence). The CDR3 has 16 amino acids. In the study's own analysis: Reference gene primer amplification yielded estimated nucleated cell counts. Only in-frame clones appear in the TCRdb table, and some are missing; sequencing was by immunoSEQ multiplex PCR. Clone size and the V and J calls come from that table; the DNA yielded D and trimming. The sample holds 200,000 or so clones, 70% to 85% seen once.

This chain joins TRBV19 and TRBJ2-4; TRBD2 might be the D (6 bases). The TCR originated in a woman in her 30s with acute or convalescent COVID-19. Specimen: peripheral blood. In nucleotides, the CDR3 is TGTGCCAGTAGTATCACGGCTAGCGCGGGCAAAAACATTCAGTACTTC. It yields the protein CASSITASAGKNIQYF.